This record covers a single T cell receptor (beta chain). What antigen it recognizes has not been identified. No qualities accompany the bases; no much larger clone lies one base away. From cysteine to phenylalanine, the CDR3 is 16 amino acids long. The DNA shown is the 48-base CDR3, in frame from base 1. At the junction V is shortened by 5 bases and J by 0 bases, with 16 bases in between. CDR1 and CDR2 are drawn from the germline V gene: KGHSH, LQKENI. This entry is derived from a study of control samples from healthy donors and cancer patients (dated by TCRdb to 2019 to 2021). Library method: the immunoSEQ multiplex PCR assay. TCRdb re-hosts the immuneACCESS table, in-frame sequences only. Its copies lack some clones; in the studies checked, an unresolved V gene accounts for under half of them, and the cause for the rest is not known. The sample includes some 120,000 clones, with more than 75% observed a single time. About 2.1% of the sample is held by the ten biggest clonotypes.

The sequence joins TRBV18 to TRBJ1-1; no D gene is confidently identified. Sequenced: blood. The clonotype comes from a woman in her 70s in good health. The CDR3 is CASSYNPSRVNTEAFF. The sequence in DNA is TGTGCCAGCTCATACAACCCCTCGCGTGTGAACACTGAAGCTTTCTTT.